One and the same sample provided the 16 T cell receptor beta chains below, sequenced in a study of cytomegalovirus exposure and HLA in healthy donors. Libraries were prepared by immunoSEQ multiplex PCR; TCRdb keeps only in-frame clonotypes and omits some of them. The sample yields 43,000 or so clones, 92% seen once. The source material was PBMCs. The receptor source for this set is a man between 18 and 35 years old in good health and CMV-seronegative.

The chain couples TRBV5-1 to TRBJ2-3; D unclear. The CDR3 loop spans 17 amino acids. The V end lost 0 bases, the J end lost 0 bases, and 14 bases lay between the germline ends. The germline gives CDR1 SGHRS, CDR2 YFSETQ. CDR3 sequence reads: CASSLGLAGSSTDTQYF. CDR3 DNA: TGCGCCAGCAGCTTGGGATTGGCAGGATCTAGCACAGATACGCAGTATTTT.

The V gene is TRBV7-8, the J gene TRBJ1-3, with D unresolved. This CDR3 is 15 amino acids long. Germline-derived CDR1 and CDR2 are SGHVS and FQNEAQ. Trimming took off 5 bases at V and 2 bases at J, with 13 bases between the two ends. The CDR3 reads CASSDKDFPGNTIYF. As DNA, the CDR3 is TGTGCCAGCAGCGATAAGGACTTTCCTGGAAACACCATATATTTT.

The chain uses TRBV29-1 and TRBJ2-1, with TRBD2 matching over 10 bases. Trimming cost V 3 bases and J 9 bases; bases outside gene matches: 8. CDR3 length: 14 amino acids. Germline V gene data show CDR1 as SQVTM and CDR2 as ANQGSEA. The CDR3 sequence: CSVDVLAGEGEQFF. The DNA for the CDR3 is TGCAGCGTTGATGTTCTAGCGGGAGAGGGTGAGCAGTTCTTC.

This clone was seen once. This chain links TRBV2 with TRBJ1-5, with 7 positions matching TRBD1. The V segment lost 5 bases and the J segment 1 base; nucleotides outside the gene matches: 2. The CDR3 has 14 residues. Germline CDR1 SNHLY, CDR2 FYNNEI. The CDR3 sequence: CASSQGESNQPQHF. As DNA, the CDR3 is TGTGCCAGCAGTCAGGGGGAGAGCAATCAGCCCCAGCATTTT.

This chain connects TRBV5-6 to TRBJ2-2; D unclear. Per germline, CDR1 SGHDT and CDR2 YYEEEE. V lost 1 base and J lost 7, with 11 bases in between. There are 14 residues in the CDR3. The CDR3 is CASSLQRNGGELFF. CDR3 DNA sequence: TGTGCCAGCAGCTTGCAGAGGAATGGCGGGGAGCTGTTTTTT.

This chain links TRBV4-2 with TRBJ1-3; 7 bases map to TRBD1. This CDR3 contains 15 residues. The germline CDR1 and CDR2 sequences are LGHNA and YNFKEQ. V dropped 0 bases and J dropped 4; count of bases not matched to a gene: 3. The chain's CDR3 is CASSQDARGGNTIYF. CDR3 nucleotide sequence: TGTGCCAGCAGCCAAGACGCCAGGGGGGGAAACACCATATATTTT.

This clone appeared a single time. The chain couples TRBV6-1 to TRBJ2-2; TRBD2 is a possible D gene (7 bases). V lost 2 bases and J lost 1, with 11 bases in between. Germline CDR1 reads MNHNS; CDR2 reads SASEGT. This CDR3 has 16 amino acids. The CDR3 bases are TGTGCCAGCAGTGAACTCGGGGGGCTGAACACCGGGGAGCTGTTTTTT. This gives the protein CASSELGGLNTGELFF.

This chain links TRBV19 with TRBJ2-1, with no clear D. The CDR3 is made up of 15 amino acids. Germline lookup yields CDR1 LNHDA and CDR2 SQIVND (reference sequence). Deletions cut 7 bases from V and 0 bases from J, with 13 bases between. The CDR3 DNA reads TGTGCCAGTAAACCCGGTAAACGCTCCTACAATGAGCAGTTCTTC. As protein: CASKPGKRSYNEQFF.

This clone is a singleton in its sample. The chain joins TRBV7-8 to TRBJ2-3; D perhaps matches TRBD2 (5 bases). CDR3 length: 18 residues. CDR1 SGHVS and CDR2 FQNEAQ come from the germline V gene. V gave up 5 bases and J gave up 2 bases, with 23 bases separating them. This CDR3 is CASSQDSYGGPITDTQYF. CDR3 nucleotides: TGTGCCAGCAGCCAGGATAGCTACGGAGGCCCCATCACAGATACGCAGTATTTT.

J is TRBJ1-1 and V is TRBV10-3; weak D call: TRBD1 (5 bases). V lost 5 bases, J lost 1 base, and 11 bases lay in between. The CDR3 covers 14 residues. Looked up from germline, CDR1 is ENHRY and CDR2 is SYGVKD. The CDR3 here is CAISRATANTEAFF. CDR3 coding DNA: TGTGCCATCAGTCGGGCGACAGCGAACACTGAAGCTTTCTTT.

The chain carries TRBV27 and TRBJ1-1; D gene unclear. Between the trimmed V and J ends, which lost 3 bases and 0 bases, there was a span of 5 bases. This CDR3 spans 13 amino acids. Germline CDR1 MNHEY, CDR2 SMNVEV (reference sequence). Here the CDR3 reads CASSFVVNTEAFF. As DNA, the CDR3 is TGTGCCAGCAGTTTTGTAGTGAACACTGAAGCTTTCTTT.

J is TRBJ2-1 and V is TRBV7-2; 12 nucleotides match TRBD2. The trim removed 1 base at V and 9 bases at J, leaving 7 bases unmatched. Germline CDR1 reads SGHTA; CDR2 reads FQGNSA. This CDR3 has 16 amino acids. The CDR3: CASSLVVLAGGPEQFF. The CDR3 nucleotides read TGTGCCAGCAGCTTAGTTGTGCTAGCGGGGGGGCCTGAGCAGTTCTTC.

The chain's CDR3 is CASSPLTSTHEQFF. CDR3 bases: TGTGCCAGCAGTCCCCTTACTAGTACACATGAGCAGTTCTTC. V and J are TRBV2 and TRBJ2-1; D might be TRBD2 (5 bases). Germline assignment: CDR1 SNHLY and CDR2 FYNNEI. The CDR3 totals 14 residues. V was cut by 5 bases and J by 8 bases, with 16 bases left in between.

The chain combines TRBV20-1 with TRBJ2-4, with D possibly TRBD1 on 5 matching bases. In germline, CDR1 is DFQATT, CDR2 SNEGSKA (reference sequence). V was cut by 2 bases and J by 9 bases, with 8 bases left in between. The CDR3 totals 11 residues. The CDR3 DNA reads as TGCAGTGCTAGACAGGGTAGCATTCAGTACTTC. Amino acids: CSARQGSIQYF.

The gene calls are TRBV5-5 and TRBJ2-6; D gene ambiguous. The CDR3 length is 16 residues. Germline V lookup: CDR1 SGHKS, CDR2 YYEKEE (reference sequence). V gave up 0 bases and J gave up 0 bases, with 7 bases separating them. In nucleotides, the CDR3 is TGTGCCAGCAGCTTGGCCACCTACTCTGGGGCCAACGTCCTGACTTTC. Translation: CASSLATYSGANVLTF. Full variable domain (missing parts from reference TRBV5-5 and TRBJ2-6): DAGVTQSPTHLIKTRGQQVTLRCSPISGHKSVSWYQQVLGQGPQFIFQYYEKEERGRGNFPDRFSARQFPNYSSELNVNALLLGDSALYLCASSLATYSGANVLTFGAGSRLTVL.

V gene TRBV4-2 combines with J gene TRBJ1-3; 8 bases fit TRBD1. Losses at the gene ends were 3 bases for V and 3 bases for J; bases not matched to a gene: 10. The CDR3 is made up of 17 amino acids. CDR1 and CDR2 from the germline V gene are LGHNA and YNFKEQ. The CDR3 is CASSQDGQGGLGNTIYF. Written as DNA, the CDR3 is TGTGCCAGCAGCCAGGACGGACAGGGAGGCCTTGGAAACACCATATATTTT.